This T cell receptor beta chain was found in a study of cytomegalovirus exposure and HLA in healthy donors. Findings of the study overall: Later analysis revealed greater clonal expansion in HLA-associated TCR beta chains than in equally common others. On later analysis, the bulk of CMV-associated TCR beta chains appeared to be HLA-restricted. For cytomegalovirus status, the classifier reportedly gave diagnoses with high specificity and sensitivity.

60 Vbeta and 13 Jbeta primers were used in PCR. Profiling relied on immunoSEQ multiplex PCR, and the TCRdb table lists in-frame clones only, not all of them. The sample yields 100,000 to 150,000 clones, more than 65% seen once. Germline assignment: CDR1 SNHLY and CDR2 FYNNEI. V lost 4 bases, J lost 0 bases, and 7 bases lay in between. The CDR3 contains 14 residues. A word on this clone: Its target is unknown.

The source material was PBMCs. This receptor was taken from a man in his forties or fifties in good health and CMV-seronegative. V usage is TRBV2 and J usage is TRBJ1-5, with a weak D call TRBD1 (5 bases). The CDR3 protein is CASSAGNSNQPQHF. In DNA form, the CDR3 reads TGTGCCAGCAGTGCAGGGAATAGCAATCAGCCCCAGCATTTT.